Following are 26 T cell receptor beta chains from one sample sequenced in a study of T cell changes during pregnancy in multiple sclerosis. Only in-frame clones appear in the TCRdb table, and some are missing; sequencing was by immunoSEQ multiplex PCR. The sample lists roughly 50,000 clones; approximately 92% were seen once. The sequenced sample was CD4+ T cells from peripheral blood mononuclear cells, obtained in the third trimester of pregnancy. These receptor sequences come from a female donor with multiple sclerosis, enrolled in a pregnancy study.

J is TRBJ1-1 and V is TRBV19; tentatively, D is TRBD1 (5 bases). The germline gives CDR1 LNHDA, CDR2 SQIVND (reference sequence). Trimming pared 3 bases from V and 4 bases from J, leaving 9 bases between. This CDR3 is built from 13 residues. Here the CDR3 reads CASSIARGTEAFF. In nucleotides, the CDR3 is TGTGCCAGTAGTATCGCTAGGGGCACTGAAGCTTTCTTT.

The chain recombines TRBV29-1 with TRBJ2-7; maybe TRBD1 (5 bases). The V end was cut by 5 bases, the J end by 2 bases, with 7 bases between. Germline V CDR1 and CDR2: SQVTM, ANQGSEA. CDR3 length: 11 amino acids. The CDR3 loop is CSVQGPYEQYF. CDR3 bases: TGCAGCGTTCAGGGCCCCTACGAGCAGTACTTC.

V gene TRBV4-2 combines with J gene TRBJ2-5; 11 bases map to TRBD1. Germline V lookup: CDR1 LGHNA, CDR2 YNFKEQ. The CDR3 runs 17 residues. Trimming took 2 bases from V and 5 from J; bases not matched to a gene: 10. Here the CDR3 DNA reads TGTGCCAGCAGCCAACAGCGGGGGACAGGGGGGACTGAGACCCAGTACTTC. Protein sequence: CASSQQRGTGGTETQYF.

V and J are TRBV29-1 and TRBJ2-5; TRBD1 matches at 7 bases. V was pared by 7 bases and J by 4 bases, with 6 bases of the junction left unmatched. The germline CDR1 and CDR2 sequences are SQVTM and ANQGSEA. This CDR3 has 12 residues. CDR3 loop: CSGEAGGETQYF. CDR3 coding DNA: TGCAGCGGGGAAGCAGGGGGAGAGACCCAGTACTTC.

This sequence joins TRBV30 and TRBJ2-7; 9 bases map to TRBD2. CDR3 length equals 14 residues. The germline V gene encodes CDR1 GTSNPN and CDR2 SVGIG (reference sequence). V shed 2 bases and J 6 bases; nucleotides not matched to a gene: 8. The CDR3 loop reads CAWSRGASGAEQYF. The CDR3 DNA is TGTGCCTGGAGTAGAGGGGCTAGCGGGGCCGAGCAGTACTTC.

The rearrangement links TRBV9 to TRBJ2-7; TRBD2 aligns across 8 bases. V trimming: 2 bases; J trimming: 2 bases; junction bases outside the gene matches: 3. This CDR3 has 14 residues. CDR1 is SGDLS, CDR2 YYNGEE, per germline. The CDR3 bases are TGTGCCAGCAGCGTTAGCGGGAATACCTACGAGCAGTACTTC. Translated: CASSVSGNTYEQYF.

This chain links TRBV9 with TRBJ1-1; weak D call: TRBD1 (5 bases). The CDR3 length is 15 residues. Germline V gives CDR1 SGDLS, CDR2 YYNGEE. V was pared by 0 bases and J by 2 bases, with 11 bases between. The CDR3 reads CASSVEGHPNTEAFF. Here the CDR3 DNA reads TGTGCCAGCAGCGTAGAAGGACACCCAAACACTGAAGCTTTCTTT.

The CDR3 region is CASSPGRLRMGTDTQYF. The CDR3 coding sequence is TGTGCCAGCAGCCCTGGGAGGTTGAGGATGGGAACAGATACGCAGTATTTT. This rearrangement joins TRBV2 to TRBJ2-3; a weak D match, TRBD2 (6 bases). The V end lost 6 bases, the J end lost 3 bases, and 22 bases lay between the germline ends. The CDR3 has 17 residues. Germline CDR1 and CDR2: SNHLY and FYNNEI.

CDR3: CASRRGQSYEQYF. CDR3 bases: TGTGCCAGCAGGCGGGGACAGTCCTACGAGCAGTACTTC. The genes are TRBV28 and TRBJ2-7; D may be TRBD1 (7 bases). V lost 6 bases to trimming and J lost 1 base, with 10 bases between them. Per the germline V gene, CDR1 is MDHEN and CDR2 is SYDVKM. The CDR3 length is 13 residues.

The J gene is TRBJ1-5, the V gene TRBV7-8, with D hard to call. Trimming removed 3 bases at V and 0 bases at J, with 3 bases between. The germline V gene has CDR1 SGHVS and CDR2 FQNEAQ. This CDR3 is built from 13 residues. CDR3 sequence (DNA): TGTGCCAGCAGCTTCAGTAGCAATCAGCCCCAGCATTTT. Its translation is CASSFSSNQPQHF.

This chain links TRBV19 with TRBJ2-3; TRBD2 matches 11 bases. Looked up from germline, CDR1 is LNHDA and CDR2 is SQIVND (reference sequence). The V and J ends lost 5 bases and 6 bases, in that order; junction bases with no gene match: 10. This CDR3 comprises 16 residues. CDR3 nucleotides: TGTGCCAGTAGTTTGGGACTAGCGGAGGGGGGGGATACGCAGTATTTT. As protein: CASSLGLAEGGDTQYF.

The chain recombines TRBV19 with TRBJ1-5, with D possibly matching TRBD1 (6 bases). The V and J ends lost 6 bases and 3 bases respectively, with 12 bases between them. The CDR3 has 14 residues. Germline V gene sequence: CDR1 LNHDA, CDR2 SQIVND (reference sequence). The CDR3 DNA reads TGTGCCAGTAGCCCACAGGGCTACAATCAGCCCCAGCATTTT. Amino acids: CASSPQGYNQPQHF.

V is TRBV2 and J is TRBJ1-1; no clear D gene. V lost 6 bases and J 1 base, leaving 12 bases between the germline ends. Germline V gives CDR1 SNHLY, CDR2 FYNNEI. The CDR3 consists of 14 residues. The DNA of the CDR3 is TGTGCCAGCAGACAACGAGGAAAGAACACTGAAGCTTTCTTT. Protein product: CASRQRGKNTEAFF.

The chain joins TRBV10-3 to TRBJ2-3, with D maybe TRBD1 (6 bases). The V gene lost 3 bases and the J gene lost 5 bases, with 21 bases spanning the gap. The CDR3 is made up of 17 amino acids. Germline V CDR1 and CDR2: ENHRY, SYGVKD. The CDR3 nucleotides are TGTGCCATCAGTGATCCGGGACACGGCCTCGGTGGAGATACGCAGTATTTT. It codes for CAISDPGHGLGGDTQYF.

This clone came up once. The chain joins TRBV27 to TRBJ2-3, with 9 bases aligning to TRBD2. CDR1 and CDR2 from the germline V gene are MNHEY and SMNVEV (reference sequence). Germline trimming cut 4 bases from V and 2 bases from J; bases unmatched to any gene: 10. The CDR3 contains 17 residues. CDR3 region: CASSSYGAGGNTDTQYF. The CDR3 DNA is TGTGCCAGCAGTTCCTATGGTGCGGGAGGGAACACAGATACGCAGTATTTT.

The V call is TRBV6-1, the J call TRBJ2-2; 12 nucleotides match TRBD2. Trimming cost V 6 bases and J 4 bases; bases outside gene matches: 6. This CDR3 region has 16 residues. CDR1 is MNHNS, CDR2 SASEGT, per germline. The CDR3 bases are TGTGCCAGCAGGGAAACTAGCGGGAGGACCACCGGGGAGCTGTTTTTT. Encoded protein: CASRETSGRTTGELFF.

The J gene is TRBJ2-3, the V gene TRBV19, with 7 bases aligning to TRBD1. There are 13 residues in the CDR3. V lost 10 bases to trimming and J lost 3 bases; unmatched junction nucleotides: 7. Germline loops: CDR1 LNHDA, CDR2 SQIVND (reference sequence). CDR3 coding DNA: TGTGCCACCCGAGGGGGCGGGACAGATACGCAGTATTTT. Translating gives CATRGGGTDTQYF.

The chain carries TRBV10-3 and TRBJ2-1; TRBD1 matches at 8 bases. V lost 10 bases, J lost 8 bases, and 10 bases stayed unmatched. The CDR3 runs to 13 residues. Germline CDR1 and CDR2: ENHRY and SYGVKD. The CDR3 bases are TGTGCCACCCGAGCAGGGGGCTCGGATGAGCAGTTCTTC. Translation gives CATRAGGSDEQFF.

The chain is built from TRBV6-1 and TRBJ1-4; 7 positions match TRBD1. V shed 6 bases, J shed 7 bases, and the junction held 11 bases outside the gene matches. CDR3 length: 15 residues. The germline V gene has CDR1 MNHNS and CDR2 SASEGT. CDR3 bases: TGTGCCAGCAGACGAGACAGGGTCTCGAGTGAAAAACTGTTTTTT. Amino acids: CASRRDRVSSEKLFF.

In its sample, this clone was seen once. The chain combines TRBV28 with TRBJ2-5, with D unresolved. Germline V gene sequence: CDR1 MDHEN, CDR2 SYDVKM. Between the trimmed V and J ends, which lost 2 bases and 1 base, there was a span of 5 bases. This CDR3 contains 13 residues. For the CDR3, the DNA is TGTGCCAGCAGTTTACTGAGCCAAGAGACCCAGTACTTC. Translated, it gives CASSLLSQETQYF.

Comments on this clone: Within the sample, other DNA sequences also encode this same CDR3. The CDR3 protein is CASSLEGGTDTQYF. Here the CDR3 DNA reads TGTGCCAGCAGCTTGGAAGGCGGGACAGATACGCAGTATTTT. The chain combines TRBV5-4 with TRBJ2-3, with D tentatively TRBD2 (5 bases). The CDR3 contains 14 residues. Trimming took 0 bases from V and 3 from J, leaving 8 bases between them. CDR1 is SGHNT and CDR2 is YYREEE in the germline V gene (reference sequence).

This chain links TRBV30 with TRBJ1-1; 8 bases fit TRBD1. The germline V gene has CDR1 GTSNPN and CDR2 SVGIG (reference sequence). The CDR3 covers 15 residues. V was clipped by 1 base and J by 3 bases; unmatched bases: 7. The CDR3 sequence is CAWSDNRGIYTEAFF. In nucleotides, the CDR3 is TGTGCCTGGAGTGATAACAGGGGGATATACACTGAAGCTTTCTTT.

This sequence joins TRBV6-5 and TRBJ2-1, with D possibly TRBD1 on 5 matching bases. Between the trimmed V and J ends, which lost 4 bases and 4 bases, there was a span of 8 bases. This CDR3 contains 13 residues. Germline values: CDR1 MNHEY, CDR2 SVGAGI. The CDR3 sequence: CASSFDRYNEQFF. CDR3 DNA sequence: TGTGCCAGCAGTTTCGACAGATACAATGAGCAGTTCTTC.

The CDR3 spells CASSFFRGGSETQYF. DNA of the CDR3: TGTGCCAGCAGTTTCTTCCGGGGGGGCTCGGAGACCCAGTACTTC. The rearrangement uses TRBV28 and TRBJ2-5; the match to TRBD2 covers 8 bases. Trimming took 3 bases from V and 5 from J; bases not matched to a gene: 8. Germline-derived CDR1 and CDR2 are MDHEN and SYDVKM. There are 15 residues in the CDR3.

V gene TRBV2 combines with J gene TRBJ2-5; a weak D match, TRBD2 (6 bases). With the DNA end fitting TRBJ2-7 better, the J assignment may be wrong. This CDR3 has 12 residues. The germline gives CDR1 SNHLY, CDR2 FYNNEI. CDR3 residues: CASSGSSYEQYF. The CDR3 nucleotides read TGTGCCAGCAGCGGGAGCTCCTACGAGCAGTACTTC.

This clone has more than one count but fewer than ten. The chain recombines TRBV6-5 with TRBJ1-1; 7 bases fit TRBD1. V was clipped by 10 bases and J by 1 base; unmatched bases: 6. This CDR3 is built from 13 residues. In germline, CDR1 is MNHEY, CDR2 SVGAGI. CDR3 sequence reads: CAIRGGGNTEAFF. CDR3 bases: TGTGCCATTAGAGGGGGCGGGAACACTGAAGCTTTCTTT.